A single sample is the source of the 25 T cell receptor beta chains below, sequenced in a study of CD8+ T cells in alopecia areata. Following extraction, RNA underwent reverse transcription to cDNA, which served as the sequencing template. Libraries were prepared by immunoSEQ multiplex PCR; TCRdb keeps only in-frame clonotypes and omits some of them. Here the sample spans 60,000 to 90,000 clones, around two thirds being singletons. Treatment here: oral pan-JAK inhibitor, 5-10 mg twice daily. Material: CD8+ T cells sorted from blood, obtained at week 24, from a patient treated with tofacitinib. These TCRs come from a human donor with alopecia areata.

J is TRBJ2-1 and V is TRBV27; TRBD2 agrees at 16 bases. V trimming: 7 bases; J trimming: 6 bases; junction bases outside the gene matches: 6. The CDR3 covers 16 residues. Germline CDR1 and CDR2: MNHEY and SMNVEV (reference sequence). In DNA, the CDR3 is TGTGCCAGCACCGACGGGACTAGCGGGAGGGGCAATGAGCAGTTCTTC. This gives the protein CASTDGTSGRGNEQFF.

The chain combines TRBV4-3 with TRBJ1-5; tentatively, D is TRBD1 (5 bases). CDR3 length: 16 amino acids. Per the germline V gene, CDR1 is LGHNA and CDR2 is YSLEER. The V end lost 0 bases, the J end lost 3 bases, and 12 bases lay between the germline ends. In DNA form, the CDR3 reads TGCGCCAGCAGCCAAGATCGGGGCGGTAACAATCAGCCCCAGCATTTT. Its translation: CASSQDRGGNNQPQHF.

V gene TRBV19 combines with J gene TRBJ2-1; maybe TRBD2 (7 bases). The CDR3 contains 13 residues. V lost 7 bases and J lost 4, with 11 bases in between. Germline V gives CDR1 LNHDA, CDR2 SQIVND (reference sequence). CDR3 bases: TGTGCCAGTAAGGGGGGGTGGTACAATGAGCAGTTCTTC. Residues: CASKGGWYNEQFF. Complete variable domain (other parts from reference TRBV19 and TRBJ2-1): DGGITQSPKYLFRKEGQNVTLSCEQNLNHDAMYWYRQDPGQGLRLIYYSQIVNDFQKGDIAEGYSVSREKKESFPLTVTSAQKNPTAFYLCASKGGWYNEQFFGPGTRLTVL.

The chain couples TRBV10-3 to TRBJ2-7; 9 bases map to TRBD1. The CDR3 length is 13 residues. Germline V gene data show CDR1 as ENHRY and CDR2 as SYGVKD. Trimming at V came to 11 bases and at J to 2 bases, leaving 7 bases not matched to a gene. CDR3 nucleotide sequence: TGTGCCTCCGGGACAGGGATCACCTACGAGCAGTACTTC. Residues: CASGTGITYEQYF.

This sequence joins TRBV19 and TRBJ2-1, with 10 bases aligning to TRBD1. Germline CDR1 is LNHDA and CDR2 is SQIVND (reference sequence). There are 17 residues in the CDR3. V gave up 0 bases and J gave up 8 bases; unmatched junction bases: 10. In DNA, the CDR3 is TGTGCCAGTAGTATAGACGAGGAGACAGGGGGCTCTGATGAGCAGTTCTTC. It yields the protein CASSIDEETGGSDEQFF.

CDR3 region: CASSPGLLNTEAFF. In DNA, the CDR3 is TGCGCCAGCAGCCCGGGACTGCTGAACACTGAAGCTTTCTTT. The J gene is TRBJ1-1, the V gene TRBV4-3, with D perhaps TRBD1 (5 bases). The CDR3 has 14 amino acids. V lost 4 bases, J lost 0 bases, and 9 bases lay in between. Germline loops: CDR1 LGHNA, CDR2 YSLEER.

This sequence joins TRBV7-9 and TRBJ2-5, with 13 positions matching TRBD2. The CDR3 consists of 16 residues. V trimming: 4 bases; J trimming: 0 bases; junction bases outside the gene matches: 2. CDR1 SEHNR and CDR2 FQNEAQ come from the germline V gene (reference sequence). In nucleotides, the CDR3 is TGTGCCAGCAGCTGGGGACTAGCGGGATACCAAGAGACCCAGTACTTC. Amino acid sequence: CASSWGLAGYQETQYF.

This chain uses TRBV7-6 with TRBJ2-7, with TRBD2 identical over 10 bases. CDR3 length: 14 residues. Looked up from germline, CDR1 is SGHVS and CDR2 is FNYEAQ. V was clipped by 5 bases and J by 7 bases; unmatched bases: 8. CDR3 loop: CASSISTSGVEQYF. The CDR3 DNA reads TGTGCCAGCAGCATAAGTACTAGCGGGGTTGAGCAGTACTTC.

The chain links TRBV5-5 to TRBJ2-5, with 13 bases identical to TRBD2. Germline V lookup: CDR1 SGHKS, CDR2 YYEKEE (reference sequence). With 0 bases clipped from V and 4 bases from J, the junction kept 3 bases outside the gene matches. There are 16 residues in the CDR3. The CDR3: CASSLELAGGRETQYF. In DNA, the CDR3 is TGTGCCAGCAGCTTGGAACTAGCGGGGGGGCGAGAGACCCAGTACTTC.

The V call is TRBV4-3, the J call TRBJ2-1, with TRBD2 identical over 8 bases. Germline trimming cut 0 bases from V and 4 bases from J; bases unmatched to any gene: 8. Germline CDR1 LGHNA, CDR2 YSLEER. CDR3 length: 17 amino acids. Written as DNA, the CDR3 is TGCGCCAGCAGCCAAGAAGCCGCGGGGGGCTTTTACAATGAGCAGTTCTTC. Translation: CASSQEAAGGFYNEQFF.

This chain uses TRBV28 with TRBJ2-3, with 9 bases lining up with TRBD2. V was pared by 2 bases and J by 2 bases, with 8 bases of the junction left unmatched. Germline CDR1 reads MDHEN; CDR2 reads SYDVKM. The CDR3 spans 17 residues. Here the CDR3 DNA reads TGTGCCAGCAGTTTAACGGGACTAGCCGAACACACAGATACGCAGTATTTT. Protein: CASSLTGLAEHTDTQYF.

The chain employs TRBV4-1 and TRBJ1-1; weak D call: TRBD1 (6 bases). Trimming pared 2 bases from V and 2 bases from J, leaving 15 bases between. This CDR3 comprises 16 residues. Germline values: CDR1 MGHRA, CDR2 YSYEKL. The CDR3 protein is CASSQIIGQLNTEAFF. CDR3 in DNA: TGCGCCAGCAGCCAAATCATCGGACAGTTAAACACTGAAGCTTTCTTT.

The rearrangement joins TRBV11-1 to TRBJ2-2; D gene ambiguous. The length of the CDR3 is 16 residues. The V gene's germline CDR1 is SGHAT and CDR2 FQDESV (reference sequence). Trimming left V 0 bases short and J 1 base short, with 9 bases between. For the CDR3, the DNA is TGTGCCAGCAGCTTAGCGAGGATTCAGAACACCGGGGAGCTGTTTTTT. This encodes CASSLARIQNTGELFF. The full variable domain, completed using reference TRBV11-1 and TRBJ2-2, is EAEVAQSPRYKITEKSQAVAFWCDPISGHATLYWYRQILGQGPELLVQFQDESVVDDSQLPKDRFSAERLKGVDSTLKIQPAELGDSAMYLCASSLARIQNTGELFFGEGSRLTVL.

V and J are TRBV7-9 and TRBJ2-7; TRBD2 agrees at 9 bases. The trim removed 4 bases at V and 3 bases at J, leaving 10 bases unmatched. Germline V gene data show CDR1 as SEHNR and CDR2 as FQNEAQ (reference sequence). This CDR3 spans 16 amino acids. CDR3 nucleotides: TGTGCCAGCAGCTCGTTAGCGGGAGAACGCCTCTACGAGCAGTACTTC. Protein product: CASSSLAGERLYEQYF.

The chain joins TRBV7-9 to TRBJ2-7, with D tentatively TRBD1 or TRBD2 (6 bases each). V shed 2 bases and J shed 5 bases, with 13 bases lying between them. In germline, CDR1 is SEHNR, CDR2 FQNEAQ (reference sequence). This CDR3 contains 14 residues. CDR3 DNA sequence: TGTGCCAGCAGCTTAACGACCGGGGGCGACGAGCAGTACTTC. Translation: CASSLTTGGDEQYF.

This chain links TRBV2 with TRBJ2-5; no clear D gene. The CDR3 contains 15 residues. V lost 2 bases, J lost 5 bases, and 15 bases lay in between. In germline, CDR1 is SNHLY, CDR2 FYNNEI. This CDR3 reads CASSEYTPWWETQYF. The CDR3 coding sequence is TGTGCCAGCAGTGAATATACCCCCTGGTGGGAGACCCAGTACTTC.

The chain combines TRBV5-1 with TRBJ1-1; D ambiguous. Germline CDR1 SGHRS, CDR2 YFSETQ. This CDR3 spans 13 amino acids. With 7 bases removed from V and 5 bases from J, the gap between germline ends came to 15 bases. CDR3 region: CASHPDRRTEAFF. The CDR3 nucleotides are TGCGCCAGCCACCCGGACCGGAGGACTGAAGCTTTCTTT.

This chain joins TRBV6-4 and TRBJ2-1, with D possibly matching TRBD2 (5 bases). The V gene's germline CDR1 is MRHNA and CDR2 SNTAGT. Trimming stripped 0 bases from V and 6 bases from J, with 12 bases between. The CDR3 extends over 15 amino acids. The CDR3 sequence is CASSDSSGSSNEQFF. CDR3 coding DNA: TGTGCCAGCAGTGACTCCTCGGGGTCGTCCAATGAGCAGTTCTTC.

The rearrangement joins TRBV5-1 to TRBJ2-5; D gene ambiguous. In germline, CDR1 is SGHRS, CDR2 YFSETQ. The CDR3 totals 12 residues. Trimming took off 4 bases at V and 1 base at J, with 5 bases between the two ends. The CDR3 sequence is CASSTGQETQYF. The DNA for the CDR3 is TGCGCCAGCAGCACCGGCCAAGAGACCCAGTACTTC. Full variable domain (missing parts from reference TRBV5-1 and TRBJ2-5): KAGVTQTPRYLIKTRGQQVTLSCSPISGHRSVSWYQQTPGQGLQFLFEYFSETQRNKGNFPGRFSGRQFSNSRSEMNVSTLELGDSALYLCASSTGQETQYFGPGTRLLVL.

This clone was observed once. The chain couples TRBV15 to TRBJ2-2; D is ambiguous. Germline-derived CDR1 and CDR2 are LNHNV and YYDKDF (reference sequence). The CDR3 runs to 16 residues. Trimming stripped 3 bases from V and 0 bases from J, with 11 bases between. The CDR3 protein is CATSRAGETNTGELFF. CDR3 DNA: TGTGCCACCAGCAGGGCCGGAGAAACGAACACCGGGGAGCTGTTTTTT.

V gene TRBV4-1 combines with J gene TRBJ2-7; unclear D gene. This CDR3 has 15 amino acids. The V gene's germline CDR1 is MGHRA and CDR2 YSYEKL. Trimming took 6 bases from V and 2 from J, leaving 17 bases between them. The CDR3 DNA reads as TGCGCCAGCAGTCATCTCGAAGGATCCGCCTACGAGCAGTACTTC. This sequence encodes CASSHLEGSAYEQYF.

This CDR3 is CASSQDYVPYEQYF. DNA of the CDR3: TGTGCCAGCAGCCAAGACTACGTGCCCTACGAGCAGTACTTC. The J gene is TRBJ2-7, the V gene TRBV14; D is uncertain. The CDR3 length is 14 residues. Per the germline V gene, CDR1 is SGHDN and CDR2 is FVKESK. V was trimmed by 0 bases and J by 2 bases, leaving 8 bases between them.

The table lists this clone with a count of one. The rearrangement joins TRBV6-5 to TRBJ1-2, with 9 bases aligning to TRBD1. V trimming: 2 bases; J trimming: 8 bases; junction bases outside the gene matches: 3. This CDR3 contains 13 residues. Germline V lookup: CDR1 MNHEY, CDR2 SVGAGI. CDR3 in DNA: TGTGCCAGCAGTTACGGGACAGGGTTAGGCTACACCTTC. As protein: CASSYGTGLGYTF.

V is TRBV2 and J is TRBJ2-5; 8 nucleotides align to TRBD1. The CDR3 is 15 amino acids. V lost 8 bases and J lost 3; bases outside the gene matches: 11. The V gene's germline CDR1 is SNHLY and CDR2 FYNNEI. This CDR3 reads CASYPGQGLEETQYF. In nucleotides, the CDR3 is TGTGCCAGCTACCCCGGACAGGGTTTGGAAGAGACCCAGTACTTC.

This chain links TRBV30 with TRBJ1-5; D is perhaps TRBD1 (5 bases). This CDR3 contains 13 residues. Germline values: CDR1 GTSNPN, CDR2 SVGIG (reference sequence). Trimming took off 1 base at V and 3 bases at J, with 7 bases between the two ends. The CDR3 sequence is CAWSETVNQPQHF. The CDR3 DNA reads TGTGCCTGGAGTGAGACAGTCAATCAGCCCCAGCATTTT.